Following are 15 T cell receptor beta chains from one sample sequenced in a study of human T cells and chemical hapten exposure. This sample's time point: healthy volunteer bleed at 6 weeks. Whole blood that had not been fractionated was the source of extracted total RNA. TCRdb itself ran the RACE reads through MiXCR, one entry per CDR3 protein. The sample has under 90,000 distinct CDR3 sequences, 7% to 9% seen once. Sequences were obtained from whole blood. The receptors originated from a male donor in good health. Some clones in this sample may be carry-over from other donors' samples.

This clonotype was found a few times. The chain couples TRBV14 to TRBJ2-7, with 11 nucleotides matching TRBD1. The CDR3 sequence is 16 residues long. Germline CDR1 and CDR2: SGHDN and FVKESK. The junction had 9 bases not matched to a gene; V was cut back by 1 base and J by 7 bases. CDR3 protein: CASSQVRTGGTGEQYF. The CDR3 DNA sequence: TGTGCCAGCAGCCAAGTACGGACAGGGGGCACGGGGGAGCAGTACTTC.

A few counts support this clonotype. The J gene is TRBJ2-3, the V gene TRBV14; 10 bases fit TRBD2. There are 18 residues in the CDR3. Trimming removed 5 bases from V and 1 base from J; junction bases left unmatched: 12. CDR1 is SGHDN and CDR2 is FVKESK in the germline V gene. Written as DNA, the CDR3 is TGTGCCAGCAGCTCGGGACTAGCGATGCGATGGGGCACAGATACGCAGTATTTT. It is translated as CASSSGLAMRWGTDTQYF.

The rearrangement joins TRBV10-3 to TRBJ2-7; 9 bases match TRBD2. The CDR3 spans 15 residues. Per germline, CDR1 ENHRY and CDR2 SYGVKD. V was pared by 4 bases and J by 6 bases, with 10 bases of the junction left unmatched. In nucleotides, the CDR3 is TGTGCCATCAGTGGGAAAGCGGGAGGTACGTTCGAGCAGTACTTC. It translates to CAISGKAGGTFEQYF.

The sample holds a few counts of this clonotype. This chain links TRBV12-3 or TRBV12-4 with TRBJ1-2, with D perhaps matching TRBD1 (6 bases). Trimming removed 5 bases from V and 3 bases from J, with 16 bases in between. This CDR3 is built from 15 residues. The CDR3: CASSVGGAVYYGYTF. The CDR3 nucleotides read TGTGCCAGCAGTGTGGGGGGGGCCGTTTACTATGGCTACACCTTC.

The rearrangement links TRBV25-1 to TRBJ1-1; D is possibly TRBD1 (5 bases). The germline CDR1 and CDR2 sequences are MGHDK and SYGVNS. The ends were cut back, 3 bases at V and 5 bases at J, with 10 bases in the middle. This CDR3 contains 13 residues. DNA for the CDR3: TGTGCCAGCAGTGATGGGGGTCAGACTGAAGCTTTCTTT. Amino acid sequence: CASSDGGQTEAFF.

V and J are TRBV6-5 and TRBJ1-2; D is possibly TRBD1 (6 bases). With 6 bases removed from V and 2 bases from J, the gap between germline ends came to 16 bases. Per germline, CDR1 MNHEY and CDR2 SVGAGI. The CDR3 is 15 residues long. The CDR3 DNA reads TGTGCCAGCAGCTACGCCGGGACACCAAACTATGGCTACACCTTC. The encoded protein is CASSYAGTPNYGYTF.

The chain couples TRBV13 to TRBJ2-3, with TRBD2 identical over 10 bases. The V segment lost 0 bases and the J segment 2 bases; nucleotides outside the gene matches: 5. CDR3 length equals 17 residues. Germline loops: CDR1 PRHDT, CDR2 FYEKMQ (reference sequence). DNA for the CDR3: TGTGCCAGCAGCTTAGGCCTAGGACTAGCGGCCACAGATACGCAGTATTTT. It is translated as CASSLGLGLAATDTQYF.

This clonotype has at least ten counts. The CDR3 DNA follows: TGCAGTGCTACACAGGGGAGTGTTACTGAAGCTTTCTTT. It encodes CSATQGSVTEAFF. The V gene is TRBV20-1, the J gene TRBJ1-1; 7 positions agree with TRBD1. CDR1 DFQATT and CDR2 SNEGSKA come from the germline V gene (reference sequence). The CDR3 sequence is 13 residues long. After removal of 4 bases from V and 5 bases from J, the junction contained 7 bases not matched to a gene.

This chain uses TRBV12-3 or TRBV12-4 with TRBJ1-4; 9 nucleotides line up with TRBD1. This CDR3 is built from 14 residues. After removal of 3 bases from V and 8 bases from J, the junction contained 4 bases not matched to a gene. Written as DNA, the CDR3 is TGTGCCAGCAGTTTGGGACAGGGAGGCGAAAAACTGTTTTTT. Residues: CASSLGQGGEKLFF.

The V gene is TRBV7-9, the J gene TRBJ2-5; D ambiguous. CDR3 length equals 12 residues. The V end was cut by 5 bases, the J end by 5 bases, with 9 bases between. CDR1 and CDR2 from the germline V gene are SEHNR and FQNEAQ (reference sequence). The CDR3 coding sequence is TGTGCCAGCAGCGGTTTCGGTGAGACCCAGTACTTC. Its protein product is CASSGFGETQYF.

This clonotype was seen more than once but under ten times. V is TRBV28 and J is TRBJ2-1; 11 nucleotides match TRBD2. The ends lost 6 bases at V and 9 bases at J; junction bases unmatched: 7. The CDR3 runs 14 residues. In germline, CDR1 is MDHEN, CDR2 SYDVKM. The DNA for the CDR3 is TGTGCCAGCAGCCTTAGCGGGAGGGCCGGTGAGCAGTTCTTC. It is translated as CASSLSGRAGEQFF.

The table lists this clonotype with many counts. The V and J genes are TRBV2 and TRBJ2-3, with 7 bases identical to TRBD1. Trimming removed 3 bases from V and 0 bases from J; junction bases left unmatched: 6. The CDR3 has 16 amino acids. Per the germline V gene, CDR1 is SNHLY and CDR2 is FYNNEI. The CDR3 DNA reads TGTGCCAGCAGTGATCCGACAGGGCTTAGCACAGATACGCAGTATTTT. Amino acid sequence: CASSDPTGLSTDTQYF. The entire variable domain, with the rest obtained from reference TRBV2 and TRBJ2-3, is as follows: EPEVTQTPSHQVTQMGQEVILRCVPISNHLYFYWYRQILGQKVEFLVSFYNNEISEKSEIFDDQFSVERPDGSNFTLKIRSTKLEDSAMYFCASSDPTGLSTDTQYFGPGTRLTVL.

This clonotype came up a few times. The chain carries TRBV2 and TRBJ2-3; 15 nucleotides agree with TRBD2. CDR1 and CDR2 (germline): SNHLY, FYNNEI. CDR3 length: 19 amino acids. After removal of 8 bases from V and 0 bases from J, the junction contained 12 bases not matched to a gene. The CDR3 sequence is CASGKGTSGRTGSTDTQYF. CDR3 nucleotide sequence: TGTGCCAGCGGGAAAGGGACTAGCGGGAGGACTGGGAGCACAGATACGCAGTATTTT.

This clonotype showed up just a few times. V is TRBV5-1 and J is TRBJ1-1; D is undetermined. The V gene lost 1 base and the J gene lost 4 bases, with 14 bases spanning the gap. CDR3 length equals 15 residues. CDR1 and CDR2 from the germline V gene are SGHRS and YFSETQ. CDR3 protein: CASSLRGTWGTEAFF. The CDR3 bases are TGCGCCAGCAGCTTGCGGGGTACTTGGGGCACTGAAGCTTTCTTT.

This clonotype was detected ten times or more. The V and J genes are TRBV3-1 and TRBJ1-5, with 8 bases aligning to TRBD1. V lost 0 bases to trimming and J lost 6 bases; unmatched junction nucleotides: 7. The V gene's germline CDR1 is LGHDT and CDR2 YNNKEL (reference sequence). This CDR3 has 16 residues. CDR3 protein: CASSQDRAGGGQPQHF. The DNA for the CDR3 is TGTGCCAGCAGCCAAGATCGGGCAGGGGGCGGTCAGCCCCAGCATTTT.